A selection of T cell receptor beta chains follows, all from one sample in a study of Ad26.COV2.S vaccination and SARS-CoV-2 variants. TCRdb keeps only in-frame clones here, not all; method: immunoSEQ multiplex PCR. Of 440,000 or so clones listed, about 92% are singletons. The sequencing here drew on peripheral blood, taken in a trial of Ad26.COV2.S vaccine versus placebo. The receptors stem from a person aged 18-65 years who received the Ad26.COV2.S COVID-19 vaccine or a placebo. Each CDR3 is given with its conserved first and last residue. D genes are given only for firm matches. Clone size appears in some rows only: once, few, many, or a class for an expanded clone.

>-|TRBV27|TRBJ2-7|-
TGTGCCAGCAGCCCCTACTACGAGCAGTACTTC
CASSPYYEQYF
>few|TRBV7-2|TRBJ1-1|-
TGTGCCAGCAGCTTAGGAGCGGGGCTGATGAACACTGAAGCTTTCTTT
CASSLGAGLMNTEAFF
>-|TRBV7-2|TRBJ1-2|-
TGTGCCAGCAGCTTAGCGACTTATGGCTACACCTTC
CASSLATYGYTF
>few|TRBV6-5|TRBJ1-1|TRBD1
TGTGCCAGCAGTTACCGGGGACAGTCGAACACTGAAGCTTTCTTT
CASSYRGQSNTEAFF
>-|TRBV28|TRBJ1-3|-
TGTGCCAGCAGTATTAAAGGAAACACCATATATTTT
CASSIKGNTIYF
>-|TRBV6-2/TRBV6-3|TRBJ2-1|-
TGTGCCAGCAGTCCCAAGGACAGAAACAATGAGCAGTTCTTC
CASSPKDRNNEQFF
>-|TRBV7-9|TRBJ2-7|-
TGTGCCAGCAGCGATCAGAACCACGAGCAGTACTTC
CASSDQNHEQYF
>-|TRBV18|TRBJ2-5|TRBD1
TGTGCCAGCTCTTCTGGACAGGGACAAGAGACCCAGTACTTC
CASSSGQGQETQYF
>once|TRBV5-1|TRBJ2-7|-
TGCGCCAGCAGCTTGGAGATAGGTATTTTCTACGAGCAGTACTTC
CASSLEIGIFYEQYF
>-|TRBV19|TRBJ2-5|-
TGTGCCAGTAGTACCACCGGGCGGGCGATGGGGGAGACCCAGTACTTC
CASSTTGRAMGETQYF
>-|TRBV20-1|TRBJ2-5|TRBD2
TGCAGTGCTAGTAGGACTAGCGGGGAGACCCAGTACTTC
CSASRTSGETQYF
>-|TRBV10-3|TRBJ2-4|TRBD2
TGTGCCATCAGTGATAGCGGGGAAGTTCGGAACATTCAGTACTTC
CAISDSGEVRNIQYF
>-|TRBV7-9|TRBJ2-2|-
TGTGCCAGCAGTACAAGCGGAGCGAACACCGGGGAGCTGTTTTTT
CASSTSGANTGELFF
>-|TRBV19|TRBJ1-6|TRBD1
TGTGCCAGTAGTAAGGGGACAGGGAATTCACCCCTCCACTTT
CASSKGTGNSPLHF
>-|TRBV5-6|TRBJ2-1|-
TGTGCCAGCAGCCGTGACAGTTGGAATGAGCAGTTCTTC
CASSRDSWNEQFF
>-|TRBV5-4|TRBJ2-5|TRBD2
TGTGCCAGCAGCTTGGCTAGCGGGGTCCAAGAGACCCAGTACTTC
CASSLASGVQETQYF
>-|TRBV19|TRBJ2-2|-
TGTGCCAGTAGTATACGGGTTTTCGGCGGGGAGCTGTTTTTT
CASSIRVFGGELFF
>-|TRBV19|TRBJ2-5|-
TGTGCCAGTAGTATAGGGGTCGGCGAGACCCAGTACTTC
CASSIGVGETQYF
>many|TRBV29-1|TRBJ2-7|-
TGCAGCGTTGGCAGGGAGTCCTACGAGCAGTACTTC
CSVGRESYEQYF
>-|TRBV27|TRBJ1-5|-
TGTGCCAGCAGCGCGAGGGGGAGCAATCAGCCCCAGCATTTT
CASSARGSNQPQHF
>-|TRBV21-1|TRBJ1-1|-
TGTGCCAGCAGCAATAAGCGGGAGGCGGGCTTGAACACTGAAGCTTTCTTT
CASSNKREAGLNTEAFF
>once|TRBV7-8|TRBJ2-3|TRBD1
TGTGCCAGCAGCTTAGGGTGGGGACAGGGAAGCACAGATACGCAGTATTTT
CASSLGWGQGSTDTQYF
>-|TRBV4-3|TRBJ1-1|-
TGCGCCAGCAGCCAGACCCCGGGCAGGAACACTGAAGCTTTCTTT
CASSQTPGRNTEAFF
>few|TRBV23-1|TRBJ1-5|-
TGCGCCAGCAGTCAACTTCGCGGGGGGCTTGTGCCAACAAGCAATCAGCCCCAGCATTTT
CASSQLRGGLVPTSNQPQHF
>-|TRBV28|TRBJ2-2|-
TGTGCCAGCAGTTTGGTGTTTACCGGGGAGCTGTTTTTT
CASSLVFTGELFF
>-|TRBV6-5|TRBJ1-2|-
TGTGCCAGCAACCCCATGGGGGGATACGCCTATGGCTACACCTTC
CASNPMGGYAYGYTF
>-|TRBV7-2|TRBJ2-5|TRBD2
TGTGCCAGCAGCCCTGGGCGGGGGGGCTATCAGGCCCAGTACTTC
CASSPGRGGYQAQYF
>-|TRBV27|TRBJ2-5|TRBD2
TGTGCCAGCAGTTACAGACTAGCGAACCAAGAGACCCAGTACTTC
CASSYRLANQETQYF
>few|TRBV7-8|TRBJ1-5|TRBD1
TGTGCCAGCAGCCAAGGGACAGGGGGGAATAGCAATCAGCCCCAGCATTTT
CASSQGTGGNSNQPQHF
>-|TRBV7-6|TRBJ1-6|-
TGTGCCAGCAGCTTAGTTTTCCGACCGACTGAGGATTCACCCCTCCACTTT
CASSLVFRPTEDSPLHF